The sequence of this T cell receptor (beta chain) was determined in a study of control samples from healthy donors and cancer patients. This CDR3 has 12 residues. Germline values: CDR1 LNHDA, CDR2 SQIVND (reference sequence). Trimming shortened V by 5 bases and J by 8 bases, and 7 bases separated the two germline ends. Method: immunoSEQ multiplex PCR; TCRdb's copy keeps in-frame clones and lacks some. Here the sample spans tens of thousands of clones, roughly 90% being singletons. The origin of this receptor is a woman in her forties or fifties in good health. Sequencing was performed on blood. The chain recombines TRBV19 with TRBJ1-6; no clear D gene. CDR3 sequence (DNA): TGTGCCAGTAGTTTAAGGGATTCACCCCTCCACTTT. Amino acids: CASSLRDSPLHF.